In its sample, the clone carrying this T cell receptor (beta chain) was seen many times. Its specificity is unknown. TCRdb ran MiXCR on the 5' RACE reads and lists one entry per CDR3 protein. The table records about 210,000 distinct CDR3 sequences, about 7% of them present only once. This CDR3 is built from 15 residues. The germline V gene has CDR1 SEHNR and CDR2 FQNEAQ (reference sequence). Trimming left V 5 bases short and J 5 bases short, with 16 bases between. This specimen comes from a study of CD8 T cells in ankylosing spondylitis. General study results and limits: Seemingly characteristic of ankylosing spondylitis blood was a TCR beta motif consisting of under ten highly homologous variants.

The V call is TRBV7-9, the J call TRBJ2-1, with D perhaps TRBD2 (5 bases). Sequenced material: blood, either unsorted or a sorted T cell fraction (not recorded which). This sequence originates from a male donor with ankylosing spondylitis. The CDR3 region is CASSPPGVPNNEQFF. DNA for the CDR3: TGTGCCAGCAGCCCCCCCGGGGTCCCCAACAATGAGCAGTTCTTC.